This TCR beta chain was captured in a study of response to subunit inactivated influenza vaccine. Germline-derived CDR1 and CDR2 are DFQATT and SNEGSKA (reference sequence). V shed 3 bases and J shed 0 bases, with 15 bases lying between them. The CDR3 is 16 amino acids. TCRdb itself ran the RT-PCR reads through MiXCR, one entry per CDR3 protein. The table shows roughly 700,000 distinct CDR3 sequences, with approximately 15% occurring only once. Comment on this clonotype: Antigen: not known.

Notes on the study in general: There was a suggestion from the authors that each seasonal influenza vaccination recruits few new T cells.

Material: PBMCs from blood, obtained 14 to 15 days before vaccination. This TCR was sampled from a man aged 45-65 years who received an inactivated influenza vaccine. The chain combines TRBV20-1 with TRBJ1-5, with D possibly being TRBD1 (5 bases). The DNA for the CDR3 is TGCAGTGCTAGGGCGGTTGAGGGGTATAGCAATCAGCCCCAGCATTTT. It translates to CSARAVEGYSNQPQHF.